Each of the 9 T cell receptor beta chains below was sequenced from the same sample in a study of CD8 T cells in ankylosing spondylitis. MiXCR was run by TCRdb on the 5' RACE reads, yielding one entry per CDR3 protein. Among 45,000 to 60,000 distinct CDR3 sequences, about 7% were seen once, and the ten largest hold over 7%. Sequenced: blood, either unsorted or a sorted T cell fraction (not recorded which). Receptor source: a female donor with ankylosing spondylitis or in good health (not recorded which).

This clonotype is a singleton in its sample. This sequence joins TRBV5-4 and TRBJ2-7; no clear D. V lost 4 bases, J lost 6 bases, and 14 bases lay in between. The CDR3 sequence is 13 residues long. The germline V gene encodes CDR1 SGHNT and CDR2 YYREEE (reference sequence). This CDR3 is CASSLGLLCEQYV. The CDR3 DNA follows: TGTGCCAGCAGCCTTGGGCTCCTCTGCGAGCAGTACGTC.

This clonotype has ten or more counts. The chain uses TRBV29-1 and TRBJ1-2, with D perhaps TRBD1 (6 bases). Between the trimmed V and J ends, which lost 6 bases and 4 bases, there was a span of 15 bases. The CDR3 sequence is 13 residues long. In germline, CDR1 is SQVTM, CDR2 ANQGSEA. This CDR3 reads CSVRTVESYGYTF. CDR3 bases: TGCAGCGTGCGGACAGTTGAAAGCTATGGCTACACCTTC.

This clonotype was observed at least ten times. V and J are TRBV2 and TRBJ2-2; 7 bases are a match to TRBD2. CDR3 length equals 15 residues. Per the germline V gene, CDR1 is SNHLY and CDR2 is FYNNEI. V dropped 6 bases and J dropped 8; count of bases not matched to a gene: 12. CDR3: CASSSSGGSGGELFF. In DNA form, the CDR3 reads TGTGCCAGCAGCTCTAGCGGAGGATCTGGAGGGGAGCTGTTTTTT.

This clonotype was observed at least ten times. The gene calls are TRBV4-3 and TRBJ2-1, with 11 bases lining up with TRBD2. This CDR3 region has 15 residues. Per the germline V gene, CDR1 is LGHNA and CDR2 is YSLEER. V gave up 4 bases and J gave up 7 bases; unmatched junction bases: 6. The CDR3 DNA follows: TGCGCCAGCAGCCCGCTTAGCGGGGGGGCGAATGAGCAGTTCTTC. Encoded protein: CASSPLSGGANEQFF.

The table lists this clonotype with many counts. The rearrangement links TRBV6-1 to TRBJ2-4, with unresolved D. The CDR3 has 14 amino acids. Germline V gives CDR1 MNHNS, CDR2 SASEGT. Trimming took 8 bases from V and 2 from J, leaving 13 bases between them. This chain's CDR3 is CASQVDGSKNIQYF. CDR3 DNA: TGTGCCAGCCAAGTTGACGGTTCCAAAAACATTCAGTACTTC.

This clonotype was detected ten times or more. The genes are TRBV4-2 and TRBJ2-1; TRBD2 is a possible D gene (5 bases). The length of the CDR3 is 14 residues. Germline V gene sequence: CDR1 LGHNA, CDR2 YNFKEQ. V gave up 4 bases and J gave up 10 bases, with 17 bases separating them. This CDR3 reads CASSRGLSASEQFF. The DNA for the CDR3 is TGTGCCAGCAGCCGAGGACTCTCCGCGTCCGAGCAGTTCTTC.

This clonotype was seen ten or more times. V and J are TRBV27 and TRBJ2-7; 8 nucleotides agree with TRBD2. CDR1 and CDR2 from the germline V gene are MNHEY and SMNVEV (reference sequence). The CDR3 is made up of 15 amino acids. After removal of 6 bases from V and 4 bases from J, the junction contained 11 bases not matched to a gene. The CDR3 sequence: CASRAVTGLGYEQYF. In DNA form, the CDR3 reads TGTGCCAGCAGGGCCGTCACGGGACTAGGGTACGAGCAGTACTTC.

There are many counts of this clonotype. The chain joins TRBV5-1 to TRBJ1-2; the D is unclear. The germline V and J ends were trimmed by 0 bases and 5 bases, with 8 bases remaining between them. CDR1 SGHRS and CDR2 YFSETQ come from the germline V gene. The CDR3 contains 13 residues. CDR3 amino acids: CASSLGGPYGYTF. The CDR3 nucleotides read TGCGCCAGCAGCTTGGGCGGGCCTTATGGCTACACCTTC.

This sequence joins TRBV27 and TRBJ2-7; possibly TRBD2 for D (6 bases). This CDR3 is built from 16 residues. The germline CDR1 and CDR2 sequences are MNHEY and SMNVEV (reference sequence). V was trimmed by 0 bases and J by 5 bases, leaving 17 bases between them. The CDR3 sequence: CASSLSWQGGRDEQYF. CDR3 sequence (DNA): TGTGCCAGCAGTTTATCGTGGCAGGGAGGTCGGGACGAGCAGTACTTC.